These 7 T cell receptor beta chains were sequenced from one sample in a study of control samples from healthy donors and cancer patients. Sequencing was performed with immunoSEQ multiplex PCR; in TCRdb, only in-frame clones are kept and a portion is missing. The repertoire consists of about 130,000 clones, with about nine tenths occurring once and the leading ten covering approximately 8%. The sequencing input was PBMCs. These receptor sequences come from a man aged 45-65 years with head and neck cancer.

The CDR3 region is CASSFPGQGSPLHF. CDR3 nucleotides: TGTGCCAGCAGCTTCCCGGGACAAGGATCACCCCTCCACTTT. The V call is TRBV6-5, the J call TRBJ1-6; a possible D gene is TRBD1 (6 bases). The V end lost 6 bases, the J end lost 10 bases, and 16 bases lay between the germline ends. The CDR3 extends over 14 amino acids. CDR1 is MNHEY and CDR2 is SVGAGI in the germline V gene.

The chain couples TRBV12-3 or TRBV12-4 to TRBJ2-1; no firm D call. Trimming shortened V by 4 bases and J by 4 bases, and 8 bases separated the two germline ends. This CDR3 has 13 residues. CDR3 loop: CASSSTIYNEQFF. The CDR3 DNA follows: TGTGCCAGCAGTTCCACGATTTACAATGAGCAGTTCTTC.

The rearrangement joins TRBV12-1 to TRBJ1-4; the DNA was not used to check the table's D call, TRBD1. TRBV12-1 is a pseudogene locus. The CDR3 is 14 amino acids. This CDR3 is CASSLDRGGEKLFF. In nucleotides, the CDR3 is TGTGCCAGCAGCTTAGACAGGGGGGGCGAAAAACTGTTTTTT.

The chain combines TRBV2 with TRBJ2-7; TRBD2 might be the D (7 bases). Trimming removed 10 bases at V and 3 bases at J, with 13 bases between. Germline CDR1 SNHLY, CDR2 FYNNEI. This CDR3 contains 12 residues. In DNA, the CDR3 is TGTGCCATCTCGAGGGGGGGCTACGAGCAGTACTTC. Its protein is CAISRGGYEQYF.

The V call is TRBV9, the J call TRBJ2-7, with D maybe TRBD2 (6 bases). Trimming removed 4 bases from V and 2 bases from J, with 22 bases in between. Germline CDR1 and CDR2: SGDLS and YYNGEE. The CDR3 sequence is 17 residues long. The CDR3 spells CASSPKERESSTYEQYF. The DNA for the CDR3 is TGTGCCAGCAGCCCCAAGGAACGGGAGTCCTCGACCTACGAGCAGTACTTC.

The rearrangement links TRBV6-1 to TRBJ2-5, with a tentative D call TRBD2 (6 bases). The CDR3 totals 14 residues. CDR1 MNHNS and CDR2 SASEGT come from the germline V gene. Trimming removed 3 bases from V and 2 bases from J, with 10 bases in between. The CDR3 region is CASSDSAGQETQYF. CDR3 DNA: TGTGCCAGCAGTGACTCGGCGGGGCAAGAGACCCAGTACTTC.

The CDR3 nucleotides are TGTGCCAGCAGCTTATCCCAGGGGTCCGGGGAGCTGTTTTTT. It yields the protein CASSLSQGSGELFF. This chain links TRBV11-1 with TRBJ2-2, with D possibly matching TRBD1 (6 bases). V gave up 2 bases and J gave up 6 bases, with 10 bases separating them. The CDR3 length is 14 residues. CDR1 SGHAT and CDR2 FQDESV come from the germline V gene (reference sequence).